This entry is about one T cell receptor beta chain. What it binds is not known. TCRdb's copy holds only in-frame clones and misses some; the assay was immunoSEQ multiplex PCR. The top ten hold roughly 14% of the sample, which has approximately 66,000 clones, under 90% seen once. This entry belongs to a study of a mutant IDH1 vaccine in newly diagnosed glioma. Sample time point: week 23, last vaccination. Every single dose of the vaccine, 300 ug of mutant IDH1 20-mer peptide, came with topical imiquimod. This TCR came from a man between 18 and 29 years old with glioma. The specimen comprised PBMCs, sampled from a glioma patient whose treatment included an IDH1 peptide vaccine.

This CDR3 reads CASRNSRTSGETQYF. CDR3 DNA sequence: TGTGCCAGCAGGAACTCCCGGACTAGCGGGGAGACCCAGTACTTC. V is TRBV2 and J is TRBJ2-5, with 11 positions matching TRBD2. The germline V gene has CDR1 SNHLY and CDR2 FYNNEI. The V and J ends lost 6 bases and 5 bases, in that order; junction bases with no gene match: 8. There are 15 residues in the CDR3.